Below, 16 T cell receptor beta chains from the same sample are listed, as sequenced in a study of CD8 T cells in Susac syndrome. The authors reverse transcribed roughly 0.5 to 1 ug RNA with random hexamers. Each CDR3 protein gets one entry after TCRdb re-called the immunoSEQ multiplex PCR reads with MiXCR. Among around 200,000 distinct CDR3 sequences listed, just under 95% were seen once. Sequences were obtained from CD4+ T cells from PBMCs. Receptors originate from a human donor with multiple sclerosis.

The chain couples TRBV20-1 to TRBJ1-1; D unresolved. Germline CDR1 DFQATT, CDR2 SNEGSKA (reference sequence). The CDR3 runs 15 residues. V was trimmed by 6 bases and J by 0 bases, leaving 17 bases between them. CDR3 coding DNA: TGCAGTGCAATTACCTTTCTAGGTATGAACACTGAAGCTTTCTTT. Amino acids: CSAITFLGMNTEAFF.

The CDR3 DNA sequence: TGTGCCAGCAGCTTAGAGGAATACAATTCACCCCTCCACTTT. It codes for CASSLEEYNSPLHF. The chain employs TRBV7-8 and TRBJ1-6; D remains ambiguous. Germline CDR1 SGHVS, CDR2 FQNEAQ. This CDR3 has 14 amino acids. Trimming shortened V by 1 base and J by 7 bases, and 8 bases separated the two germline ends.

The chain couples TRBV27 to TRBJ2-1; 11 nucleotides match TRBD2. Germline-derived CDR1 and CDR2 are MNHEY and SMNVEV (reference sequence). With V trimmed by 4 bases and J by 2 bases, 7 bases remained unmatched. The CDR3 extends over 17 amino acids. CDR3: CASSSAISGGAYNEQFF. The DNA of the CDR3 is TGTGCCAGCAGTTCCGCGATTAGCGGGGGGGCCTACAATGAGCAGTTCTTC.

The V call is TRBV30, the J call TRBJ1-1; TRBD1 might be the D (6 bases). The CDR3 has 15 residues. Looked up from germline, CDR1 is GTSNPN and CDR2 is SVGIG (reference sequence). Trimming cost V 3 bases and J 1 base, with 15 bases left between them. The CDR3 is CAWRFLGQRNTEAFF. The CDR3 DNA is TGTGCCTGGAGATTTCTAGGACAGCGGAACACTGAAGCTTTCTTT. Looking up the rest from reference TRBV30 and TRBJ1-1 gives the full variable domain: SQTIHQWPATLVQPVGSPLSLECTVEGTSNPNLYWYRQAAGRGLQLLFYSVGIGQISSEVPQNLSASRPQDRQFILSSKKLLLSDSGFYLCAWRFLGQRNTEAFFGQGTRLTVV.

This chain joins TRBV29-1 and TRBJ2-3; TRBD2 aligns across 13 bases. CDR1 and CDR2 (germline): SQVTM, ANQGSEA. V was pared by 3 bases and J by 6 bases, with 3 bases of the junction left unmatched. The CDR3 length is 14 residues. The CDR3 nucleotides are TGCAGCGTTGATACGGGACTAGCGGGGGATACGCAGTATTTT. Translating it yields CSVDTGLAGDTQYF.

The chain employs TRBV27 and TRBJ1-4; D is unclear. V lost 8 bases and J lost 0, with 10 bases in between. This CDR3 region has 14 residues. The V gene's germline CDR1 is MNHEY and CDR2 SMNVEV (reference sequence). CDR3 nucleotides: TGTGCCAGCGGTCTCCTTGCAACTAATGAAAAACTGTTTTTT. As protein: CASGLLATNEKLFF.

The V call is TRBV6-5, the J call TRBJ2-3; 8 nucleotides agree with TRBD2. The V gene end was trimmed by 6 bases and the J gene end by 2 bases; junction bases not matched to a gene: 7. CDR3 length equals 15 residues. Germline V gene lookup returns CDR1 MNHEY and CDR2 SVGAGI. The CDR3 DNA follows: TGTGCCAGCAGGAGAGCGGGGGACCTCACAGATACGCAGTATTTT. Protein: CASRRAGDLTDTQYF.

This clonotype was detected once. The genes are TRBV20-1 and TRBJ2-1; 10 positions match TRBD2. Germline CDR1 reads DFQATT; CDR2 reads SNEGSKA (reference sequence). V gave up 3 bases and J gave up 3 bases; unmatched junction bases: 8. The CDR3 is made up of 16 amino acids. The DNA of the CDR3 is TGCAGTGCTAGCCTGCCAGCGGGGGGGCTCTACAATGAGCAGTTCTTC. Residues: CSASLPAGGLYNEQFF.

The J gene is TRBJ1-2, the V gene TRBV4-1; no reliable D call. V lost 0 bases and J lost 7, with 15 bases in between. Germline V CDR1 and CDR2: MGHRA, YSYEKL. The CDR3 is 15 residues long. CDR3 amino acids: CASSQEEGPSGGYTF. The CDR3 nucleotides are TGCGCCAGCAGCCAAGAGGAAGGACCGTCTGGTGGCTACACCTTC.

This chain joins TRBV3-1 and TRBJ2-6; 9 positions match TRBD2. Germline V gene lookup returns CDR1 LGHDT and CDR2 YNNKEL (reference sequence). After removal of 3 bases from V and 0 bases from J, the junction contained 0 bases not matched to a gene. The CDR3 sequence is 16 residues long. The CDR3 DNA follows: TGTGCCAGCAGCCAGCGGGGGGGCTCTGGGGCCAACGTCCTGACTTTC. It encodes CASSQRGGSGANVLTF. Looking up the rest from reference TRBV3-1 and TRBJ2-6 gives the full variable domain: DTAVSQTPKYLVTQMGNDKSIKCEQNLGHDTMYWYKQDSKKFLKIMFSYNNKELIINETVPNRFSPKSPDKAHLNLHINSLELGDSAVYFCASSQRGGSGANVLTFGAGSRLTVL.

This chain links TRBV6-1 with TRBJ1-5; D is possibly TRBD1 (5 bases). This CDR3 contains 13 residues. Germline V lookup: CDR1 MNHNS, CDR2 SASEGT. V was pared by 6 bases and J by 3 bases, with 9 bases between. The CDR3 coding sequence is TGTGCCAGCAGACAGGTTAACAATCAGCCCCAGCATTTT. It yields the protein CASRQVNNQPQHF.

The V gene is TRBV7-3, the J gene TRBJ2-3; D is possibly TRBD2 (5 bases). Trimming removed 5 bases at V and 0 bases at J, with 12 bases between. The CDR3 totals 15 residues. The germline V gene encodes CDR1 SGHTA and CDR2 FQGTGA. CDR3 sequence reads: CASSTGIPSTDTQYF. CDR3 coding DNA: TGTGCCAGCAGCACCGGGATCCCTAGCACAGATACGCAGTATTTT. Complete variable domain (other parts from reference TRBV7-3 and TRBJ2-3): GAGVSQTPSNKVTEKGKYVELRCDPISGHTALYWYRQSLGQGPEFLIYFQGTGAADDSGLPNDRFFAVRPEGSVSTLKIQRTERGDSAVYLCASSTGIPSTDTQYFGPGTRLTVL.

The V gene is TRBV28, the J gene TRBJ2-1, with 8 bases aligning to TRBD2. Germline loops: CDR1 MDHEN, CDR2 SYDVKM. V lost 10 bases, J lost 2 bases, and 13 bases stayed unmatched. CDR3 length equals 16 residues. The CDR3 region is CATYPGGWGTYNEQFF. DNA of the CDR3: TGTGCCACATACCCGGGGGGGTGGGGAACCTACAATGAGCAGTTCTTC.

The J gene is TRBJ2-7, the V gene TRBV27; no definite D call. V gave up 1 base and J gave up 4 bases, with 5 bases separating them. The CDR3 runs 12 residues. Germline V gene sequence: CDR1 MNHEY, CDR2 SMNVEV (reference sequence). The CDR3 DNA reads TGTGCCAGCAGTTTATACGGGTACGAGCAGTACTTC. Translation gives CASSLYGYEQYF.

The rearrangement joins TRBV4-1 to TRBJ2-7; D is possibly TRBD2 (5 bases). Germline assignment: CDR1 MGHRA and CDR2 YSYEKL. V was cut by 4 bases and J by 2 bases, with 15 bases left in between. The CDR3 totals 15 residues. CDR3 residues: CASSLEKDFTYEQYF. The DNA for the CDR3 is TGCGCCAGCAGCCTCGAAAAGGACTTCACCTACGAGCAGTACTTC.

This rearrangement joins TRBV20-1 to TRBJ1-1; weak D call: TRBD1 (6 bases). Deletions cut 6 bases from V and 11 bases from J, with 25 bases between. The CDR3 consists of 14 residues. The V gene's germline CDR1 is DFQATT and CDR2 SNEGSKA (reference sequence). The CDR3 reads CSATFRARGPKAFF. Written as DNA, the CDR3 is TGCAGTGCCACATTCCGGGCCAGGGGTCCTAAGGCTTTCTTT.